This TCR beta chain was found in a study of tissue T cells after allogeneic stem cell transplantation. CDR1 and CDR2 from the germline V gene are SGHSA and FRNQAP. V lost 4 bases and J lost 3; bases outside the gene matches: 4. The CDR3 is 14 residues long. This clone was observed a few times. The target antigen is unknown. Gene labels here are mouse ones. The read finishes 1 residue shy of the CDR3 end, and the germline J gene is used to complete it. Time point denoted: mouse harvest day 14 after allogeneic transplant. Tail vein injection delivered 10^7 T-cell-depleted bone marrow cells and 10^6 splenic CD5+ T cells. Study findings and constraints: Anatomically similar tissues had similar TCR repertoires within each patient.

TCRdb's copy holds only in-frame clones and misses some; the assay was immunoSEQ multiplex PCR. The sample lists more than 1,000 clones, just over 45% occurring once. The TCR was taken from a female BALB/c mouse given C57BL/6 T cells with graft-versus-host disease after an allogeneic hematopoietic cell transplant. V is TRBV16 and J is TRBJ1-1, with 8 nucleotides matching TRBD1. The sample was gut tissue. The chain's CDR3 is CASSSQGADTEVFF. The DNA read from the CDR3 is TGTGCAAGCAGCTCTCAGGGGGCTGACACAGAAGTCTTC.